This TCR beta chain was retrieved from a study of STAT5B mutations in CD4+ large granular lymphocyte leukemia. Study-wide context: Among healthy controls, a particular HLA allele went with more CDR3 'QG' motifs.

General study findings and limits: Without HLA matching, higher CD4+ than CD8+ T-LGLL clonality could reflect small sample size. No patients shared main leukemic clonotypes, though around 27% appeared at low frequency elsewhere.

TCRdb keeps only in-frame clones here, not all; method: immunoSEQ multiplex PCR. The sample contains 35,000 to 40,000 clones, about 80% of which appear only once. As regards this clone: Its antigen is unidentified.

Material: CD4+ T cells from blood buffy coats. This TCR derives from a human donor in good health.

The CDR3 bases are TGTGCCAGCAGTTCATCCACTAGCGAGCAGTACTTC. Protein sequence: CASSSSTSEQYF. This chain links TRBV28 with TRBJ2-7; D is perhaps TRBD2 (5 bases). Looked up from germline, CDR1 is MDHEN and CDR2 is SYDVKM. CDR3 size: 12 residues. V was shortened by 4 bases and J by 6 bases, with 10 bases between the two germline ends.